Listed below are T cell receptor beta chains from one sample, sequenced in a study of T cells in localized non-small cell lung cancer. Assay used: immunoSEQ multiplex PCR; TCRdb lists only in-frame clones, some missing. The sample yields around 50,000 clones, just over 85% seen once. Sequencing was performed on peripheral blood, taken before any cancer treatment. The source is a male donor older than 55 with stage III squamous cell lung carcinoma. The CDR3 runs from the conserved cysteine through the conserved F or W. Each record gives: clone size, V gene, J gene, D gene, CDR3 DNA, CDR3 protein. The D gene is left open where the match is weak. Clone size, where shown, is once, few, many, or a class for clones that have expanded.

-	TRBV5-4	TRBJ2-7	TRBD2	TGTGCCAGCAGCTTGGAAGAGTCGGCGGGGGTCCAATACGAGCAGTACTTC	CASSLEESAGVQYEQYF
-	TRBV5-1	TRBJ1-1	-	TGCGCCAGCAGCTTGAGTGGGGGCTTGAACACTGAAGCTTTCTTT	CASSLSGGLNTEAFF
-	TRBV4-1	TRBJ2-3	-	TGCGCCAGCAGCCAAGAGGTCGCAGCCACAGATACGCAGTATTTT	CASSQEVAATDTQYF
-	TRBV7-2	TRBJ2-2	-	TGTGCCAGCAGCCCGTTGGACTTTGGGGAGCTGTTTTTT	CASSPLDFGELFF
few	TRBV9	TRBJ1-3	-	TGTGCCAGCAGCGGCTGGGACGGCGGTGTAGGAGGGACTGGAAACACCATATATTTT	CASSGWDGGVGGTGNTIYF
-	TRBV7-9	TRBJ2-7	-	TGTGCCAGCAGCCAACCCAACTCCTACGAGCAGTACTTC	CASSQPNSYEQYF
-	TRBV9	TRBJ2-2	TRBD2	TGTGCCAGCAGCTTTAGCGGGGGTCTGAGTGGGGAGCTGTTTTTT	CASSFSGGLSGELFF
-	TRBV5-4	TRBJ1-1	TRBD1	TGTGCCAGCAGCTCGGCAGGGGGCGGGAACACTGAAGCTTTCTTT	CASSSAGGGNTEAFF
-	TRBV7-9	TRBJ2-3	-	TGTGCCAGCAGCTCCTCTAAGGGGGGCATCAAACTGGATACGCAGTATTTT	CASSSSKGGIKLDTQYF
-	TRBV5-4	TRBJ1-3	-	TGTGCCAGCAGCTTGTCGGCCGGCGTCTCTGGAAACACCATATATTTT	CASSLSAGVSGNTIYF
-	TRBV28	TRBJ2-6	TRBD2	TGTGCCAGCAGTTCTGGGGGGGCTGGGGCCAACGTCCTGACTTTC	CASSSGGAGANVLTF
-	TRBV7-9	TRBJ2-7	-	TGCGCCAGCAGCCCCGGAGGTATCGACGAGCAGTACTTC	CASSPGGIDEQYF
once	TRBV6-5	TRBJ1-1	-	TGTGCCAGCAGGCCGGGATTCTCTAGGGGAGCTTTCTTT	CASRPGFSRGAFF
-	TRBV11-1	TRBJ2-5	-	TGTGCCAGCAGCTTTCATCTCCAAGAGACCCAGTACTTC	CASSFHLQETQYF
-	TRBV12-5	TRBJ2-3	TRBD2	TGTGCTAGTGGTTTGGTGTTAGCGGGGGGCCTCGGCGGGGCAGATACGCAGTATTTT	CASGLVLAGGLGGADTQYF
-	TRBV11-1	TRBJ2-2	TRBD2	TGTGCCAGCAGCTTAGGTCGACTAGCGGGAAACACCGGGGAGCTGTTTTTT	CASSLGRLAGNTGELFF
-	TRBV5-1	TRBJ2-7	-	TGCGCCAGCAGCTTGGGTGGGACGGGATACGAGCAGTACTTC	CASSLGGTGYEQYF
-	TRBV7-3	TRBJ2-7	-	TGTGCCAGCAGATTAGGGCCAGGGACTTACGAGCAGTACTTC	CASRLGPGTYEQYF
-	TRBV6-5	TRBJ2-5	TRBD1	TGTGCCAGCAGCACCCCCAGGGGGTCGGAGACCCAGTACTTC	CASSTPRGSETQYF
-	TRBV5-5	TRBJ1-2	-	TGTGCCAGCAGCGGGGACGGAGAACCCGATGGCTACACCTTC	CASSGDGEPDGYTF
-	TRBV6-5	TRBJ2-5	TRBD1	TGTGCCAGCAGTTTCTTGACAGGGGTGGAGACCCAGTACTTC	CASSFLTGVETQYF
-	TRBV7-9	TRBJ1-6	TRBD1	TGTGCCAGCAGCGCCGGGGACAGGGTCTCACCCCTCCACTTT	CASSAGDRVSPLHF
-	TRBV5-4	TRBJ2-7	TRBD1	TGTGCCAGCAGCGTCCCCCGACAGGGCCCCGAGCAGTACTTC	CASSVPRQGPEQYF
once	TRBV6-5	TRBJ1-1	-	TGTGCCAGCAGTTACTCGGGGGGCACTGAAGCTTTCTTT	CASSYSGGTEAFF
-	TRBV29-1	TRBJ2-3	TRBD1	TGCAGCGGGACAGGGGGCACAGATACGCAGTATTTT	CSGTGGTDTQYF
-	TRBV5-1	TRBJ2-3	TRBD2	TGCGCCAGCAGCCCCAGCGGGGGGGGGTTAAGCACAGATACGCAGTATTTT	CASSPSGGGLSTDTQYF
-	TRBV29-1	TRBJ1-1	-	TGCAGCGTTGAAGGACAGATTGGGACTGAAGCTTTCTTT	CSVEGQIGTEAFF
few	TRBV9	TRBJ1-2	-	TGTGCCAGCAGCACTACAGGAAACTATGGCTACACCTTC	CASSTTGNYGYTF
few	TRBV5-1	TRBJ1-5	-	TGCGCCAGCAGCTTAGACGGTGGGAGGGGGCAGCCCCAGCATTTT	CASSLDGGRGQPQHF
few	TRBV7-2	TRBJ2-5	-	TGTGCCAGCAGCACATCACGGGAGACCCAGTACTTC	CASSTSRETQYF